These 27 T cell receptor beta chains share one sample of origin, sequenced in a study of CD8+ T cells in alopecia areata. Extraction and reverse transcription of RNA yielded cDNA as the sequencing template. Assay used: immunoSEQ multiplex PCR; TCRdb lists only in-frame clones, some missing. The profile shows under 250,000 clones, 57% of them singletons. Sequenced here: CD4+ T cells sorted from blood, sampled at week 0. The source of these receptors is a human donor with alopecia areata.

The genes are TRBV10-3 and TRBJ2-7; D may match TRBD1 or TRBD2 (5 bases each). The germline CDR1 and CDR2 sequences are ENHRY and SYGVKD. This CDR3 has 14 amino acids. V shed 3 bases and J shed 2 bases, with 11 bases lying between them. The CDR3 DNA follows: TGTGCCATCAGTGACGGGACCTTCACCTACGAGCAGTACTTC. Translating gives CAISDGTFTYEQYF.

The genes are TRBV15 and TRBJ2-7, with D perhaps matching TRBD1 or TRBD2 (6 bases each). Trimming removed 3 bases at V and 3 bases at J, with 21 bases between. Germline lookup yields CDR1 LNHNV and CDR2 YYDKDF (reference sequence). The CDR3 contains 17 residues. The CDR3 DNA reads TGTGCCACCAGCAGGAAAACCTCGGGGGCCATTTTCTACGAGCAGTACTTC. Its protein is CATSRKTSGAIFYEQYF. Full variable domain (outside the CDR3, taken from reference TRBV15 and TRBJ2-7): DAMVIQNPRYQVTQFGKPVTLSCSQTLNHNVMYWYQQKSSQAPKLLFHYYDKDFNNEADTPDNFQSRRPNTSFCFLDIRSPGLGDTAMYLCATSRKTSGAIFYEQYFGPGTRLTVT.

This rearrangement joins TRBV6-1 to TRBJ2-2; maybe TRBD1 (6 bases). The CDR3 spans 13 residues. Trimming cost V 8 bases and J 3 bases, with 10 bases left between them. CDR1 is MNHNS and CDR2 is SASEGT in the germline V gene. The DNA for the CDR3 is TGTGCCAGCGACCAGGGGTACACCGGGGAGCTGTTTTTT. It specifies CASDQGYTGELFF.

The chain recombines TRBV29-1 with TRBJ1-4; weak D call: TRBD1 (5 bases). Trimming left V 4 bases short and J 0 bases short, with 6 bases between. Germline V gene sequence: CDR1 SQVTM, CDR2 ANQGSEA. The CDR3 extends over 13 amino acids. The CDR3 spells CSVGGATNEKLFF. The CDR3 nucleotides are TGCAGCGTTGGGGGGGCAACTAATGAAAAACTGTTTTTT.

The chain employs TRBV15 and TRBJ2-1, with D hard to call. This CDR3 comprises 13 residues. V lost 0 bases and J 6 bases, leaving 6 bases between the germline ends. In germline, CDR1 is LNHNV, CDR2 YYDKDF (reference sequence). As DNA, the CDR3 is TGTGCCACCAGCAGAGAAGGTGTCAATGAGCAGTTCTTC. Protein sequence: CATSREGVNEQFF.

The chain joins TRBV30 to TRBJ2-7, with D possibly matching TRBD2 (6 bases). The CDR3 loop spans 13 amino acids. Trimming removed 4 bases at V and 2 bases at J, with 12 bases between. Germline V lookup: CDR1 GTSNPN, CDR2 SVGIG (reference sequence). The CDR3, as DNA: TGTGCCTGGAATGCGGGAACGACCTACGAGCAGTACTTC. It codes for CAWNAGTTYEQYF.

The chain recombines TRBV6-6 with TRBJ1-2, with TRBD1 matching 8 bases. With V trimmed by 3 bases and J by 4 bases, 10 bases remained unmatched. The germline V gene has CDR1 MNHNY and CDR2 SVGAGI (reference sequence). The CDR3 runs 16 residues. This CDR3 reads CASSYGQGAKSYGYTF. As DNA, the CDR3 is TGTGCCAGCAGTTATGGGCAGGGGGCGAAAAGCTATGGCTACACCTTC.

The V call is TRBV4-1, the J call TRBJ2-7, with 12 bases that match TRBD1. This CDR3 region has 18 residues. Germline CDR1 and CDR2: MGHRA and YSYEKL. V shed 3 bases, J shed 4 bases, and the junction held 13 bases outside the gene matches. The CDR3 reads CASSHRTRRGQGAYEQYF. CDR3 DNA sequence: TGCGCCAGCAGCCATAGGACCCGCCGGGGACAGGGGGCTTACGAGCAGTACTTC.

This chain uses TRBV25-1 with TRBJ2-5; 10 nucleotides agree with TRBD1. CDR1 is MGHDK, CDR2 SYGVNS, per germline. Trimming cost V 5 bases and J 2 bases; bases outside gene matches: 8. This CDR3 has 16 residues. CDR3 sequence reads: CASSSVGTGAQETQYF. In DNA form, the CDR3 reads TGTGCCAGCAGTTCTGTCGGGACAGGGGCTCAAGAGACCCAGTACTTC.

This chain connects TRBV18 to TRBJ2-3; D unclear. The germline V and J ends were trimmed by 0 bases and 8 bases, with 9 bases remaining between them. CDR1 is KGHSH, CDR2 LQKENI, per germline. This CDR3 spans 13 amino acids. The CDR3 DNA is TGTGCCAGCTCACCACCATCGGTGTCTACGCAGTATTTT. Its protein is CASSPPSVSTQYF.

On this clone: The sample contains more than one DNA sequence encoding this CDR3. V gene TRBV30 combines with J gene TRBJ1-5; possible D gene TRBD1, 5 bases. V was trimmed by 0 bases and J by 1 base, leaving 7 bases between them. This CDR3 is 14 amino acids long. The germline V gene encodes CDR1 GTSNPN and CDR2 SVGIG (reference sequence). CDR3 residues: CAWSVGGSNQPQHF. Here the CDR3 DNA reads TGTGCCTGGAGTGTTGGGGGGAGCAATCAGCCCCAGCATTTT.

The V call is TRBV27, the J call TRBJ1-5; 9 bases fit TRBD1. Germline CDR1 reads MNHEY; CDR2 reads SMNVEV (reference sequence). With V trimmed by 6 bases and J by 6 bases, 6 bases remained unmatched. CDR3 length: 14 amino acids. The CDR3, as DNA: TGTGCCAGCAGAGGACAGGGGCCCGCTCAGCCCCAGCATTTT. Its translation is CASRGQGPAQPQHF.

The J gene is TRBJ2-7, the V gene TRBV30, with 7 bases identical to TRBD1. Germline assignment: CDR1 GTSNPN and CDR2 SVGIG (reference sequence). Trimming at V came to 5 bases and at J to 0 bases, leaving 19 bases not matched to a gene. The CDR3 loop spans 18 amino acids. As DNA, the CDR3 is TGTGCCTGGGCCAGAAGAGGTAGGGGGCAGGGTATCTCCTACGAGCAGTACTTC. Its translation is CAWARRGRGQGISYEQYF. Looking up the rest from reference TRBV30 and TRBJ2-7 gives the full variable domain: SQTIHQWPATLVQPVGSPLSLECTVEGTSNPNLYWYRQAAGRGLQLLFYSVGIGQISSEVPQNLSASRPQDRQFILSSKKLLLSDSGFYLCAWARRGRGQGISYEQYFGPGTRLTVT.

This clone came up a few times. V is TRBV23-1 and J is TRBJ2-5; 8 bases agree with TRBD1. TRBV23-1 is classed as an ORF, of uncertain function. V trimming: 6 bases; J trimming: 0 bases; junction bases outside the gene matches: 15. The CDR3 is 18 residues long. The CDR3 bases are TGCGCCAGCAGACGTCTAGGACAGGGCGGGCGGGACCAAGAGACCCAGTACTTC. Protein sequence: CASRRLGQGGRDQETQYF.

J is TRBJ2-1 and V is TRBV15; maybe TRBD2 (5 bases). Germline V gene data show CDR1 as LNHNV and CDR2 as YYDKDF (reference sequence). V lost 1 base and J 4 bases, leaving 26 bases between the germline ends. The CDR3 has 20 residues. DNA for the CDR3: TGTGCCACCAGCAGAGCCACGGCAATGCGGAGGCTGACGAGGTACAATGAGCAGTTCTTC. Its translation is CATSRATAMRRLTRYNEQFF.

The chain combines TRBV25-1 with TRBJ1-1; 9 positions agree with TRBD1. Germline V gene sequence: CDR1 MGHDK, CDR2 SYGVNS. CDR3 length: 18 residues. J lost 0 bases, V lost 7 bases, and 15 bases had no gene match. The CDR3 DNA reads TGTGCCAGCAACATCCATTTCTACAGGGGGCCCGTGAACACTGAAGCTTTCTTT. Encoded protein: CASNIHFYRGPVNTEAFF.

This clone was counted at least ten times. CDR3 sequence: CAISVMDRRNTEAFF. CDR3 DNA sequence: TGTGCCATCAGTGTGATGGACAGGAGGAACACTGAAGCTTTCTTT. The chain uses TRBV10-3 and TRBJ1-1, with 7 positions matching TRBD1. This CDR3 is 15 amino acids long. J was trimmed by 1 base and V by 4 bases; bases with no gene match: 6. Germline CDR1 and CDR2: ENHRY and SYGVKD.

The V gene is TRBV10-3, the J gene TRBJ1-5, with a possible D match to TRBD1 (5 bases). Per the germline V gene, CDR1 is ENHRY and CDR2 is SYGVKD. V lost 0 bases and J 3 bases, leaving 9 bases between the germline ends. There are 15 residues in the CDR3. CDR3 coding DNA: TGTGCCATCAGTGAGTCGGGAGGGGTCAATCAGCCCCAGCATTTT. As protein: CAISESGGVNQPQHF.

This clone occurred once. This rearrangement joins TRBV30 to TRBJ2-7; TRBD2 agrees at 9 bases. V dropped 2 bases and J dropped 11; count of bases not matched to a gene: 16. Germline lookup yields CDR1 GTSNPN and CDR2 SVGIG (reference sequence). The CDR3 is made up of 15 amino acids. The CDR3 region is CAWSSKSLSSGREYF. The CDR3 coding sequence is TGTGCCTGGAGTTCAAAGTCTCTAAGTAGCGGGAGAGAGTACTTC.

The chain combines TRBV11-2 with TRBJ2-6; D may be TRBD1 (5 bases). Germline assignment: CDR1 SGHAT and CDR2 FQNNGV. There are 16 residues in the CDR3. V dropped 5 bases and J dropped 4 bases, with 15 bases sitting between them. For the CDR3, the DNA is TGTGCCAGCAGCCCCAAGATACGACAGGGGGCCAACGTCCTGACTTTC. Protein product: CASSPKIRQGANVLTF.

J is TRBJ2-6 and V is TRBV6-1, with D possibly TRBD1 on 5 matching bases. Germline CDR1 is MNHNS and CDR2 is SASEGT. The CDR3 extends over 17 amino acids. V lost 4 bases to trimming and J lost 4 bases, with 17 bases between them. The CDR3: CASSASRDRSGANVLTF. The CDR3, as DNA: TGTGCCAGCAGTGCCTCTAGAGACAGATCCGGGGCCAACGTCCTGACTTTC.

The V gene is TRBV29-1, the J gene TRBJ2-7; the match to TRBD1 covers 7 bases. With 7 bases clipped from V and 5 bases from J, the junction kept 5 bases outside the gene matches. CDR3 length: 11 residues. CDR1 and CDR2 (germline): SQVTM, ANQGSEA. CDR3 sequence: CSALTGDEQYF. For the CDR3, the DNA is TGCAGCGCCCTTACAGGGGACGAGCAGTACTTC.

This clone turned up a few times. CDR3 loop: CASSPTSNEQFF. CDR3 DNA sequence: TGTGCCAGCAGCCCGACTAGTAATGAGCAGTTCTTC. This chain connects TRBV2 to TRBJ2-1; a possible D gene is TRBD2 (6 bases). V was cut by 6 bases and J by 7 bases, with 10 bases left in between. Germline loops: CDR1 SNHLY, CDR2 FYNNEI. The CDR3 covers 12 residues.

The chain has TRBV27 and TRBJ2-2, with 7 bases matching TRBD1. The junction had 26 bases not matched to a gene; V was cut back by 7 bases and J by 6 bases. Germline CDR1 MNHEY, CDR2 SMNVEV (reference sequence). The CDR3 has 20 residues. CDR3 sequence reads: CASTTGRGLPLHRSPGELFF. As DNA, the CDR3 is TGTGCCAGCACGACAGGGCGAGGACTCCCCTTGCATAGATCACCCGGGGAGCTGTTTTTT.

This sequence joins TRBV11-2 and TRBJ2-7, with 9 positions matching TRBD2. CDR1 is SGHAT, CDR2 FQNNGV, per germline. After removal of 4 bases from V and 5 bases from J, the junction contained 9 bases not matched to a gene. The CDR3 totals 15 residues. The CDR3 is CASSSIAGAGNEQYF. For the CDR3, the DNA is TGTGCCAGCAGCTCGATAGCGGGAGCTGGAAACGAGCAGTACTTC.

The chain carries TRBV5-4 and TRBJ2-1, with a weak D call TRBD1 (5 bases). This CDR3 contains 12 residues. CDR1 is SGHNT, CDR2 YYREEE, per germline (reference sequence). Trimming cost V 2 bases and J 12 bases, with 12 bases left between them. The CDR3 region has the DNA TGTGCCAGCAGCTTCCCCTCGCAGGGGCAGTTCTTC. Protein product: CASSFPSQGQFF.

This chain connects TRBV7-2 to TRBJ1-1, with D unresolved. With 4 bases removed from V and 0 bases from J, the gap between germline ends came to 6 bases. The CDR3 has 13 residues. Germline assignment: CDR1 SGHTA and CDR2 FQGNSA. The CDR3 DNA sequence: TGTGCCAGCAGCTACGGCCTGAACACTGAAGCTTTCTTT. Residues: CASSYGLNTEAFF.